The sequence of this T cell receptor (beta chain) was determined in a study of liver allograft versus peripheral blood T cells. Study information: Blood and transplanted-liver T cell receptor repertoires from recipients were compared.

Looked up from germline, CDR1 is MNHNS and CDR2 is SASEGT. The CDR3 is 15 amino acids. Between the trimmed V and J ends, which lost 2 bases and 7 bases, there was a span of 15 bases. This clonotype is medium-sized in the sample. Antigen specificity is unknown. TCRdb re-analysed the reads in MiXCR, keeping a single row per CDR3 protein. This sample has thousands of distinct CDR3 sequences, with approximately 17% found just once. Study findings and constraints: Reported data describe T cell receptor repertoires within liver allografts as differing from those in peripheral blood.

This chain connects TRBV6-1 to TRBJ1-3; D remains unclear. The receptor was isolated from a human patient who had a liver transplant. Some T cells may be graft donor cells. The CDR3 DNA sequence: TGTGCCAGCAGTGAAATCCGGGGTATCCGGAACACCATATATTTT. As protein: CASSEIRGIRNTIYF.